Below, 12 T cell receptor beta chains from the same sample are listed, as sequenced in a study of T cell repertoires in ileal Crohn's disease. Profiled with immunoSEQ multiplex PCR; TCRdb holds only in-frame clones, not every one. Of more than 4,500 clones in the sample, about 78% are singletons; the top ten hold approximately 12%. Sample: ileal tissue. The receptors come from an adult with Crohn's disease.

A remark on this clone: The identical CDR3 is also encoded by other nucleotide sequences in the sample. V gene TRBV7-6 combines with J gene TRBJ2-3; D may be TRBD2 (6 bases). The CDR3 is made up of 14 amino acids. Trimming pared 1 base from V and 4 bases from J, leaving 9 bases between. Germline V gene lookup returns CDR1 SGHVS and CDR2 FNYEAQ. CDR3 sequence reads: CASSLVGGPDTQYF. CDR3 DNA: TGTGCCAGCAGCTTAGTCGGGGGTCCAGATACGCAGTATTTT.

This clone was detected only once. This sequence joins TRBV9 and TRBJ2-5, with 8 bases fitting TRBD2. CDR1 is SGDLS and CDR2 is YYNGEE in the germline V gene. This CDR3 is 14 amino acids long. Trimming took 4 bases from V and 5 from J; bases not matched to a gene: 7. CDR3: CASSLGGAGETQYF. CDR3 bases: TGTGCCAGCAGCCTCGGGGGGGCCGGGGAGACCCAGTACTTC.

The rearrangement joins TRBV13 to TRBJ1-1; D not certain. Germline assignment: CDR1 PRHDT and CDR2 FYEKMQ (reference sequence). Trimming left V 3 bases short and J 5 bases short, with 4 bases between. This CDR3 has 11 amino acids. CDR3 region: CASSFETEAFF. CDR3 nucleotides: TGTGCCAGCAGCTTCGAGACTGAAGCTTTCTTT.

The chain recombines TRBV4-2 with TRBJ1-6, with D hard to call. The V gene lost 2 bases and the J gene lost 7 bases, with 9 bases spanning the gap. The CDR3 totals 14 residues. CDR1 LGHNA and CDR2 YNFKEQ come from the germline V gene. CDR3 amino acids: CASSQIKENSPLHF. As DNA, the CDR3 is TGTGCCAGCAGCCAAATCAAGGAGAATTCACCCCTCCACTTT.

The chain couples TRBV19 to TRBJ1-3, with 12 bases identical to TRBD1. The length of the CDR3 is 17 residues. Germline CDR1 is LNHDA and CDR2 is SQIVND (reference sequence). The J segment lost 3 bases and the V segment lost 5 bases, leaving 8 bases of the junction unmatched. Written as DNA, the CDR3 is TGTGCCAGTAGTCCACCGGGACAGGGGGCGCGTGGAAACACCATATATTTT. Residues: CASSPPGQGARGNTIYF.

CDR3 loop: CASSIDITVSGANVLTF. As DNA, the CDR3 is TGTGCCAGTAGTATAGATATCACAGTCTCTGGGGCCAACGTCCTGACTTTC. The rearrangement links TRBV19 to TRBJ2-6; D not certain. The CDR3 is 17 amino acids. Germline V CDR1 and CDR2: LNHDA, SQIVND (reference sequence). Deletions cut 0 bases from V and 0 bases from J, with 9 bases between.

The chain carries TRBV11-2 and TRBJ1-1; 8 nucleotides agree with TRBD1. Trimming at V came to 3 bases and at J to 3 bases, leaving 18 bases not matched to a gene. The CDR3 spans 19 residues. The germline V gene encodes CDR1 SGHAT and CDR2 FQNNGV. The CDR3 here is CASSFIGQGYKRYDTEAFF. The CDR3 DNA reads as TGTGCCAGCAGCTTTATAGGACAGGGATACAAGAGGTACGACACTGAAGCTTTCTTT.

The genes are TRBV28 and TRBJ1-5; 7 positions agree with TRBD1. CDR1 is MDHEN, CDR2 SYDVKM, per germline. The trim removed 2 bases at V and 3 bases at J, leaving 7 bases unmatched. The CDR3 sequence is 16 residues long. The CDR3 region has the DNA TGTGCCAGCAGTTTACCCCTGACAGGGCCCAATCAGCCCCAGCATTTT. Translating gives CASSLPLTGPNQPQHF.

The rearrangement links TRBV5-1 to TRBJ2-1, with a possible D match to TRBD1 (6 bases). Trimming took 1 base from V and 8 from J, leaving 19 bases between them. CDR3 length equals 16 residues. CDR1 is SGHRS and CDR2 is YFSETQ in the germline V gene. CDR3 bases: TGCGCCAGCAGCTTGCAGGGGCCGCCCGGCGGATATGAGCAGTTCTTC. Protein product: CASSLQGPPGGYEQFF.

V usage is TRBV30 and J usage is TRBJ1-3; 7 nucleotides line up with TRBD1. The CDR3 has 16 amino acids. The V gene's germline CDR1 is GTSNPN and CDR2 SVGIG (reference sequence). After removal of 5 bases from V and 3 bases from J, the junction contained 13 bases not matched to a gene. CDR3 region: CAWDLLTGAYGNTIYF. The CDR3 DNA sequence: TGTGCCTGGGACCTCCTCACAGGGGCTTATGGAAACACCATATATTTT.

The chain couples TRBV9 to TRBJ2-1, with D maybe TRBD2 (5 bases). The V end lost 2 bases, the J end lost 12 bases, and 15 bases lay between the germline ends. Germline V CDR1 and CDR2: SGDLS, YYNGEE. The CDR3 runs 13 residues. CDR3 residues: CASSVSPRDRQFF. In nucleotides, the CDR3 is TGTGCCAGCAGCGTTAGTCCCCGGGATAGGCAGTTCTTC.

The V and J genes are TRBV29-1 and TRBJ1-2; 8 bases align to TRBD1. This CDR3 region has 12 residues. The V and J ends lost 7 bases and 5 bases, in that order; junction bases with no gene match: 6. Germline assignment: CDR1 SQVTM and CDR2 ANQGSEA. The DNA of the CDR3 is TGCAGCGCACAGGGACAGGATTATGGCTACACCTTC. Its protein product is CSAQGQDYGYTF.